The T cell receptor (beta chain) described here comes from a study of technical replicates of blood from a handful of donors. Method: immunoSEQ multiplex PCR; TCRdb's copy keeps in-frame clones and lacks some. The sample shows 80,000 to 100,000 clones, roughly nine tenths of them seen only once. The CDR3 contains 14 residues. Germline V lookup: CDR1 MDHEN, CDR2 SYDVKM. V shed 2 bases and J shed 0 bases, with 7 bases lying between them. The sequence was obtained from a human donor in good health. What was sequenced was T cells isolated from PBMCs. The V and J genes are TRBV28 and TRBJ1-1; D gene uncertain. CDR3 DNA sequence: TGTGCCAGCAGTTTACCACAGATGAACACTGAAGCTTTCTTT. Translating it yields CASSLPQMNTEAFF.